The clone carrying this T cell receptor (beta chain) occurred once. Its antigen is currently unknown. The sample originates from a study of OX40 agonist ivuxolimab in advanced cancers. As for the study in general: Hepatocellular carcinoma, melanoma, renal cell or head and neck cancer affected the dose-escalation patients.

Sequencing was performed with immunoSEQ multiplex PCR; in TCRdb, only in-frame clones are kept and a portion is missing. The sample has roughly 90,000 clones; 85% to 95% are singletons. The germline V and J ends were trimmed by 8 bases and 3 bases, with 13 bases remaining between them. This CDR3 has 13 residues. Germline-derived CDR1 and CDR2 are LNHDA and SQIVND (reference sequence). Study-wide findings and caveats: Both CD4+ and CD8+ T cell populations in blood had undergone clonal expansion by week 6 at 0.1 to 3.0 mg/kg. There were, on average, more expanded clones in CD8+ T cells than in CD4+.

The chain joins TRBV19 to TRBJ1-1; weak D call: TRBD1 (6 bases). The sample in question was CD4+ or CD8+ T cells sorted from blood, obtained in a trial of the OX40 agonist ivuxolimab. This clonotype originated in an adult with an advanced solid tumor such as melanoma, head and neck, liver or kidney cancer. CDR3 bases: TGTGCCAGTGGGCCTGGGGGGCACACTGAAGCTTTCTTT. Amino acid sequence: CASGPGGHTEAFF.